The entry that follows covers one T cell receptor (beta chain) sequence. The data were obtained in a study of blood T cell repertoires in COVID-19. As for the study in general: COVID-19 samples, acute and convalescent, were from the United States, Italy and Spain. From T cells, B-cell-depleted T cells, or PBMCs came the material, which was cDNA or gDNA.

Trimming cost V 1 base and J 2 bases; bases outside gene matches: 3. The V gene's germline CDR1 is LNHDA and CDR2 SQIVND (reference sequence). There are 15 residues in the CDR3. Per the original data handling: Amplifying reference gene primers gave estimates of nucleated cell counts. Assay used: immunoSEQ multiplex PCR; TCRdb lists only in-frame clones, some missing. That table is the source of V, J and clone size, and D and trimming were worked out from the DNA. The data hold approximately 84,000 clones, with about nine tenths observed a single time. The sequenced sample was peripheral blood. The TCR originated in a human donor with active COVID-19. The donor label of this sample is uncertain. This rearrangement joins TRBV19 to TRBJ2-3; 7 bases align to TRBD2. The CDR3 DNA sequence: TGTGCCAGTAGTATAGTTCGGGGGGTCACAGATACGCAGTATTTT. It specifies CASSIVRGVTDTQYF.